The 9 T cell receptor beta chains listed next were all sequenced from one sample in a study of shared clonotypes between healthy human individuals. Assay: immunoSEQ multiplex PCR; the TCRdb copy retains only in-frame clones and omits some. The sample includes fewer than 1.4 million clones, approximately 80% of them seen just once. Sequenced material: memory CD4+ T cells from PBMCs. Regarding subset: CD45RA-negative fraction. The receptors derive from a young man in good health. Some clones in this sample may be carry-over from other donors' samples.

The chain links TRBV2 to TRBJ2-4, with D perhaps matching TRBD2 (6 bases). V lost 2 bases and J 7 bases, leaving 21 bases between the germline ends. This CDR3 is 17 amino acids long. Germline V gene lookup returns CDR1 SNHLY and CDR2 FYNNEI. The CDR3 protein is CASSELGTGDGRNIQYF. The DNA of the CDR3 is TGTGCCAGCAGTGAATTGGGCACTGGGGATGGGAGGAACATTCAGTACTTC. Based on the CDR3 plus reference TRBV2 and TRBJ2-4, the full variable domain is EPEVTQTPSHQVTQMGQEVILRCVPISNHLYFYWYRQILGQKVEFLVSFYNNEISEKSEIFDDQFSVERPDGSNFTLKIRSTKLEDSAMYFCASSELGTGDGRNIQYFGAGTRLSVL.

This clone was counted a few times. The chain uses TRBV5-1 and TRBJ2-5, with 9 bases identical to TRBD2. Germline trimming cut 0 bases from V and 5 bases from J; bases unmatched to any gene: 2. The CDR3 totals 14 residues. Per germline, CDR1 SGHRS and CDR2 YFSETQ. CDR3 amino acids: CASSLGGRAETQYF. CDR3 DNA: TGCGCCAGCAGCTTGGGCGGGAGGGCGGAGACCCAGTACTTC.

V is TRBV11-2 and J is TRBJ1-4; D is perhaps TRBD1 (5 bases). The CDR3 spans 16 residues. Trimming took off 3 bases at V and 0 bases at J, with 11 bases between the two ends. The V gene's germline CDR1 is SGHAT and CDR2 FQNNGV. The CDR3 reads CASSLGRGTTNEKLFF. In DNA form, the CDR3 reads TGTGCCAGCAGCTTGGGAAGGGGAACAACTAATGAAAAACTGTTTTTT.

A few counts support this clone. The genes are TRBV4-2 and TRBJ2-2; TRBD1 aligns across 9 bases. J was trimmed by 4 bases and V by 0 bases; bases with no gene match: 12. This CDR3 comprises 19 residues. Germline V lookup: CDR1 LGHNA, CDR2 YNFKEQ. The CDR3 loop reads CASSQDPRGTGKTTGELFF. In nucleotides, the CDR3 is TGTGCCAGCAGCCAAGATCCCCGAGGGACAGGGAAAACCACCGGGGAGCTGTTTTTT.

V and J are TRBV5-4 and TRBJ2-1, with D unresolved. The V gene lost 5 bases and the J gene lost 6 bases, with 9 bases spanning the gap. The CDR3 has 12 amino acids. Germline V gene lookup returns CDR1 SGHNT and CDR2 YYREEE (reference sequence). CDR3: CASSLYANEQFF. In nucleotides, the CDR3 is TGTGCCAGCAGTCTATACGCCAATGAGCAGTTCTTC.

The chain has TRBV6-6 and TRBJ1-2; unclear D gene. The germline CDR1 and CDR2 sequences are MNHNY and SVGAGI (reference sequence). The CDR3 is 15 residues long. Deletions cut 5 bases from V and 5 bases from J, with 18 bases between. CDR3 region: CASSTQPGSNYGYTF. Here the CDR3 DNA reads TGTGCCAGCAGTACCCAACCGGGCTCGAATTATGGCTACACCTTC.

The chain links TRBV6-1 to TRBJ1-2, with 10 bases that match TRBD1. The length of the CDR3 is 15 residues. J lost 2 bases, V lost 4 bases, and 4 bases had no gene match. Germline CDR1 reads MNHNS; CDR2 reads SASEGT. CDR3: CASSARDRGNYGYTF. The CDR3 coding sequence is TGTGCCAGCAGTGCCCGGGACAGGGGAAACTATGGCTACACCTTC.

This clone has only one observation. This sequence joins TRBV30 and TRBJ2-6, with D perhaps TRBD2 (6 bases). CDR1 GTSNPN and CDR2 SVGIG come from the germline V gene (reference sequence). The V and J ends lost 3 bases and 0 bases respectively, with 9 bases between them. The CDR3 covers 15 residues. Here the CDR3 DNA reads TGTGCCTGGAGCCCGGGACTCTCTGGGGCCAACGTCCTGACTTTC. This codes for CAWSPGLSGANVLTF.

To note about this clone: This clone may be a read error of a much larger clone one base away. Other DNA sequences in this sample translate to the same CDR3. V and J are TRBV28 and TRBJ1-2, with 7 bases aligning to TRBD1. V lost 6 bases to trimming and J lost 4 bases; unmatched junction nucleotides: 2. CDR3 size: 12 residues. Germline V gene data show CDR1 as MDHEN and CDR2 as SYDVKM. CDR3 bases: TGTGCCAGCAGCCGACAGGGCTATGGCTACACCTTC. Protein: CASSRQGYGYTF.